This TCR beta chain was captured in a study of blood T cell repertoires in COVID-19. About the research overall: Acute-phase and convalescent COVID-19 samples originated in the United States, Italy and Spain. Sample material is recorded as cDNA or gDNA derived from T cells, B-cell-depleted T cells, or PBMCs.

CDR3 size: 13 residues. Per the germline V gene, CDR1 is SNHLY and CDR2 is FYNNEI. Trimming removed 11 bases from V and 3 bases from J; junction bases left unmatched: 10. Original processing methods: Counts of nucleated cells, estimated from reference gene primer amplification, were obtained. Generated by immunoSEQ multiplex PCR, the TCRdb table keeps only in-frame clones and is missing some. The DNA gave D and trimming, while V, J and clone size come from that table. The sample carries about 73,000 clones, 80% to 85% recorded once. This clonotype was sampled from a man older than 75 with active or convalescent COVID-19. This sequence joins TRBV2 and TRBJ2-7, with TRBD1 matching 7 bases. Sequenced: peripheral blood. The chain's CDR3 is CAGSDRAGYEQYF. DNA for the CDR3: TGTGCCGGAAGTGACAGGGCAGGCTACGAGCAGTACTTC.